The text below deals with one TCR beta chain. Sequencing was performed with immunoSEQ multiplex PCR; in TCRdb, only in-frame clones are kept and a portion is missing. The top ten clones hold around 1.3% of a sample with hundreds of thousands of clones, roughly 90% of them seen once. These data belong to a study of blood T cell repertoires in COVID-19. Study in general: T cells, B-cell-depleted T cells, or PBMCs supplied cDNA or gDNA.

V lost 1 base, J lost 2 bases, and 5 bases lay in between. Germline-derived CDR1 and CDR2 are LNHDA and SQIVND (reference sequence). The CDR3 is 13 residues long. The chain has TRBV19 and TRBJ1-2, with a weak D call TRBD1 (5 bases). The sample taken for sequencing was peripheral blood. This TCR came from a man aged 35-49 years with acute or convalescent COVID-19. Here the CDR3 DNA reads TGTGCCAGTAGTATAGGGGGCAACTATGGCTACACCTTC. Translating it yields CASSIGGNYGYTF.